The clone carrying this T cell receptor (beta chain) was observed a handful of times. The target antigen is unknown. The sample comes from a study of shared clonotypes between healthy human individuals. The study, taken as a whole, reports: The generation probabilities recorded for non-shared clonotypes fell below those of clonotypes shared by all four donors.

TCRdb's table, derived via immunoSEQ multiplex PCR, lists solely in-frame clones and lacks some. The table lists about 980,000 clones, around 80% of them singletons. The germline CDR1 and CDR2 sequences are SGHRS and YFSETQ. This CDR3 has 12 amino acids. V was trimmed by 4 bases and J by 7 bases, leaving 11 bases between them. The material sequenced was memory CD4+ T cells sorted from blood. Subset reported: CD45RA-negative fraction. V gene TRBV5-1 combines with J gene TRBJ1-2; D may be TRBD1 (6 bases). This sequence originates from a man aged 18 to 35 in good health. In DNA, the CDR3 is TGCGCCAGCAGCCTGGACAGTGGTGGCTACACCTTC. This gives the protein CASSLDSGGYTF.